The 23 T cell receptor beta chains reported below all come from one sample, sequenced in a study of metastatic and nonmetastatic thyroid tumors. Every patient underwent thyroid surgery untreated. TCRdb ran MiXCR on the PCR reads. The table shows around 15,000 clones, with 20% to 25% occurring only once. Source material: adjacent normal tissue. The receptors stem from a female donor with papillary thyroid cancer or a benign thyroid nodule (not recorded which). Some clones in this sample may be carry-over from other donors' samples.

This clone appeared a few times. The chain couples TRBV19 to TRBJ1-3; D gene unclear. The CDR3 extends over 15 amino acids. Trimming took 8 bases from V and 0 from J, leaving 14 bases between them. Germline V gives CDR1 LNHDA, CDR2 SQIVND (reference sequence). CDR3 protein: CASSPSMSSGNTIYF. As DNA, the CDR3 is TGTGCCAGTTCCCCGTCCATGAGCTCTGGAAACACCATATATTTT.

Details on this clone: The junction does not match germline at one end; this may be a read error. The CDR3 loop reads CASSSTGSGAQYF. The CDR3 DNA reads TGTGCCAGCAGCTCGACGGGGTCGGGGGCCCAGTACTTT. The V gene is TRBV7-6, the J gene TRBJ2-5; perhaps D is TRBD1 or TRBD2 (6 bases each). The CDR3 extends over 13 amino acids. Germline CDR1 SGHVS, CDR2 FNYEAQ.

The rearrangement links TRBV28 to TRBJ2-5, with D maybe TRBD1 (5 bases). Germline V gene sequence: CDR1 MDHEN, CDR2 SYDVKM. The V end was cut by 5 bases, the J end by 6 bases, with 10 bases between. There are 12 residues in the CDR3. CDR3 in DNA: TGTGCCAGCAGTACACAGGTGAAGACCCAGTACTTC. Translated: CASSTQVKTQYF.

This clone turned up a few times. This chain links TRBV6-1 with TRBJ2-1; D possibly corresponds to TRBD2 (6 bases). The V gene lost 11 bases and the J gene lost 9 bases, with 17 bases spanning the gap. Looked up from germline, CDR1 is MNHNS and CDR2 is SASEGT. This CDR3 has 12 residues. Here the CDR3 reads CAGEVRVGEQFF. In DNA form, the CDR3 reads TGTGCCGGGGAGGTCCGGGTCGGTGAGCAGTTCTTC.

Regarding this clone: This may stem from a read error, because a much larger clone lies one nucleotide away. V gene TRBV11-2 combines with J gene TRBJ1-1, with 8 positions matching TRBD1. The CDR3 runs 15 residues. CDR1 SGHAT and CDR2 FQNNGV come from the germline V gene. Trimming cost V 1 base and J 6 bases; bases outside gene matches: 7. CDR3 nucleotide sequence: TGTGCCAGCAGCTTAGCTTTCTCAGGGGGCTCTGAAGCTTTCTTT. Amino acid sequence: CASSLAFSGGSEAFF.

This clone was seen only a few times. The chain links TRBV27 to TRBJ2-7; D remains ambiguous. The CDR3 consists of 12 residues. Between the trimmed V and J ends, which lost 7 bases and 0 bases, there was a span of 7 bases. Germline V lookup: CDR1 MNHEY, CDR2 SMNVEV (reference sequence). The CDR3 is CASTDNSYEQYF. DNA of the CDR3: TGTGCCAGCACAGACAACTCCTACGAGCAGTACTTC.

This clone occurred a few times. The chain is built from TRBV27 and TRBJ2-7; tentative D call: TRBD2 (6 bases). The CDR3 is 13 residues long. Germline assignment: CDR1 MNHEY and CDR2 SMNVEV (reference sequence). V gave up 3 bases and J gave up 4 bases, with 10 bases separating them. The CDR3 here is CASSFVGGYEQYF. CDR3 DNA sequence: TGTGCCAGCAGTTTCGTGGGGGGATACGAGCAGTACTTC.

This clone was counted only a few times. This sequence joins TRBV20-1 and TRBJ2-1, with 7 bases fitting TRBD2. Trimming cost V 0 bases and J 5 bases; bases outside gene matches: 10. The CDR3 totals 16 residues. Germline V CDR1 and CDR2: DFQATT, SNEGSKA (reference sequence). DNA of the CDR3: TGCAGTGCTAGAGATCTGCGGGAGTTCGGGAACAATGAGCAGTTCTTC. This translates into CSARDLREFGNNEQFF.

The sample holds many counts of this clone. The V gene is TRBV13, the J gene TRBJ1-1, with a weak D call TRBD1 (5 bases). The CDR3 is 14 residues long. V lost 0 bases and J 2 bases, leaving 7 bases between the germline ends. The germline gives CDR1 PRHDT, CDR2 FYEKMQ (reference sequence). Here the CDR3 reads CASSLGQGNTEAFF. DNA for the CDR3: TGTGCCAGCAGCTTAGGCCAGGGAAACACTGAAGCTTTCTTT.

This clone was recorded a few times. The genes are TRBV20-1 and TRBJ2-1; a possible D gene is TRBD2 (6 bases). The CDR3 runs 15 residues. V lost 3 bases, J lost 8 bases, and 20 bases lay in between. CDR1 DFQATT and CDR2 SNEGSKA come from the germline V gene (reference sequence). CDR3 nucleotides: TGCAGTGCTAGGAGGGGAGGAGCGTCGAGGGATGAGCAGTTCTTC. It codes for CSARRGGASRDEQFF.

This clone has a handful of counts. This rearrangement joins TRBV2 to TRBJ2-7; D call uncertain. The CDR3 is 13 residues long. Germline V gene lookup returns CDR1 SNHLY and CDR2 FYNNEI. Trimming left V 4 bases short and J 0 bases short, with 7 bases between. DNA for the CDR3: TGTGCCAGCAGTGCTTACCGCTCCTACGAGCAGTACTTC. Translation gives CASSAYRSYEQYF.

The chain uses TRBV9 and TRBJ2-1; tentative D call: TRBD2 (6 bases). The V end was cut by 2 bases, the J end by 0 bases, with 18 bases between. There are 18 residues in the CDR3. Per germline, CDR1 SGDLS and CDR2 YYNGEE. The CDR3 protein is CASSVGHDPSVSYNEQFF. As DNA, the CDR3 is TGTGCCAGCAGCGTTGGCCACGATCCTAGCGTCTCCTACAATGAGCAGTTCTTC.

The J gene is TRBJ2-7, the V gene TRBV11-2, with a tentative D call TRBD1 (7 bases). Germline V CDR1 and CDR2: SGHAT, FQNNGV. Trimming left V 5 bases short and J 3 bases short, with 20 bases between. This CDR3 is 16 amino acids long. CDR3 sequence (DNA): TGTGCCAGCAGCCTCCGTGGGGGGACAGCCTTCTACGAGCAGTACTTC. This translates into CASSLRGGTAFYEQYF.

CDR3 region: CASSLMPDSPLHF. In nucleotides, the CDR3 is TGTGCCAGCAGTCTCATGCCCGATTCACCCCTCCACTTT. This chain uses TRBV3-1 with TRBJ1-6; D uncertain. CDR1 LGHDT and CDR2 YNNKEL come from the germline V gene (reference sequence). Between the trimmed V and J ends, which lost 6 bases and 8 bases, there was a span of 11 bases. This CDR3 is 13 amino acids long.

This clone was picked up one time. The junction differs from germline at one of its ends, possibly a read error. This chain joins TRBV11-3 and TRBJ1-1; D is unclear. From germline, CDR1 is SGHNT and CDR2 YENEEA. The CDR3 has 14 residues. CDR3 coding DNA: TGTGCCATCAGCTTAGATCGAATGGGAGGGGAAGCTTTCTTT. This codes for CAISLDRMGGEAFF.

A remark on this clone: Relative to the germline gene, one junction end is altered; a read error may explain this. This chain's CDR3 is CTARDWQEAQHVQFF. The CDR3 bases are TGCACTGCTAGAGATTGGCAAGAAGCCCAACATGTGCAGTTCTTC. The rearrangement links TRBV20-1 to TRBJ2-1; no definite D call. Germline V gene lookup returns CDR1 DFQATT and CDR2 SNEGSKA (reference sequence). This CDR3 region has 15 residues.

This clone came up a few times. The rearrangement joins TRBV27 to TRBJ1-2; D is possibly TRBD1 (6 bases). With 1 base removed from V and 12 bases from J, the gap between germline ends came to 9 bases. The CDR3 has 11 amino acids. In germline, CDR1 is MNHEY, CDR2 SMNVEV (reference sequence). This CDR3 is CASSLFRGHTF. CDR3 nucleotide sequence: TGTGCCAGCAGTTTATTCCGGGGGCACACCTTC.

This clone was picked up many times. For the CDR3, the DNA is TGTGCCAGCAGTGAAGCCCTGGGTCAGCCCCAGCATTTT. The encoded protein is CASSEALGQPQHF. This chain uses TRBV6-1 with TRBJ1-5, with D unclear. Trimming took 0 bases from V and 6 from J, leaving 6 bases between them. The CDR3 is 13 residues long. Germline V gene sequence: CDR1 MNHNS, CDR2 SASEGT.

In this sample, this clone turned up a few times. The chain couples TRBV27 to TRBJ2-1; D not certain. Germline-derived CDR1 and CDR2 are MNHEY and SMNVEV (reference sequence). The length of the CDR3 is 12 residues. V was cut by 2 bases and J by 7 bases, with 6 bases left in between. In DNA, the CDR3 is TGTGCCAGCAGTTTAGACGGTAATGAGCAGTTCTTC. Protein product: CASSLDGNEQFF.

This clone was recorded a few times. Because the CDR3 is missing its conserved closing phenylalanine or tryptophan, this is likely a read error. The chain uses TRBV6-2 or TRBV6-3 and TRBJ1-1; possible D gene TRBD1, 5 bases. V dropped 2 bases and J dropped 8 bases, with 12 bases sitting between them. This CDR3 has 13 amino acids. Germline lookup yields CDR1 MNHEY and CDR2 SVGEGT. CDR3 amino acids: CASSYAGTEEAFS. DNA of the CDR3: TGTGCCAGCAGTTACGCCGGGACGGAGGAAGCTTTCTCT.

This clone was detected many times. The V call is TRBV10-3, the J call TRBJ1-1, with 8 positions matching TRBD1. Trimming took 2 bases from V and 3 from J; bases not matched to a gene: 5. CDR3 length: 15 residues. CDR1 ENHRY and CDR2 SYGVKD come from the germline V gene. In DNA, the CDR3 is TGTGCCATCAGTGAGGACAGGGGCCTACACACTGAAGCTTTCTTT. Translated, it gives CAISEDRGLHTEAFF.

CDR3 sequence (DNA): TGTGCCAGCAATCAGGGTATGAGCAATCAGCCCCAGCATTTT. Translated, it gives CASNQGMSNQPQHF. The rearrangement joins TRBV2 to TRBJ1-5; tentative D call: TRBD1 (5 bases). Trimming shortened V by 7 bases and J by 1 base, and 11 bases separated the two germline ends. The CDR3 loop spans 14 amino acids. Germline lookup yields CDR1 SNHLY and CDR2 FYNNEI.

V is TRBV7-6 and J is TRBJ2-7, with D unresolved. The CDR3 is 12 residues long. The V end lost 5 bases, the J end lost 2 bases, and 7 bases lay between the germline ends. Germline V gene data show CDR1 as SGHVS and CDR2 as FNYEAQ. CDR3 loop: CASSAIAYEQYF. CDR3 nucleotide sequence: TGTGCCAGCAGCGCGATTGCCTACGAGCAGTACTTC.